The sequence of this T cell receptor beta chain was determined in a study of Graves' ophthalmopathy and Graves' hyperthyroidism. Study details: Specimen type is peripheral blood, obtained at initial diagnosis before any treatment.

The authors amplified TCR beta CDR3 regions from RNA transcripts. Following a first-round RT-PCR that used HTBI primers, a second-round multiplex PCR was carried out. TCRdb reanalysed the multiplex PCR reads using MiXCR and keeps one entry per CDR3 protein. The sample shows about 220,000 distinct CDR3 sequences, roughly a fifth of them seen only once. Pregnant or lactating patients and those with other autoimmune diseases or uncontrolled infections were excluded. This clonotype has ten or more counts. The antigen is undetermined. Trimming cost V 4 bases and J 2 bases; bases outside gene matches: 9. The V gene's germline CDR1 is SGHRS and CDR2 YFSETQ. The CDR3 loop spans 17 amino acids. Study-level points and caveats: The blood repertoire also included most expanded thyroid clonotypes above 0.001 frequency.

The V gene is TRBV5-1, the J gene TRBJ1-6; 7 bases match TRBD1. The sequenced material came from peripheral blood. The TCR comes from a woman aged 45 to 65 with Graves' ophthalmopathy. The DNA for the CDR3 is TGCGCCAGCAGCGACGGAACAGGGGTGACCTATAATTCACCCCTCCACTTT. Residues: CASSDGTGVTYNSPLHF.